A single sample gave rise to the 3 T cell receptor beta chains below, sequenced in a study of OX40 agonist ivuxolimab in advanced cancers. This table comes from immunoSEQ multiplex PCR, and its TCRdb copy is limited to in-frame clones, with some not included. The sample includes 18,000 or so clones, about two thirds of them seen just once. Sequenced material: CD4+ or CD8+ T cells sorted from blood, taken in a trial of the OX40 agonist ivuxolimab. The receptors come from an adult with an advanced solid tumor such as melanoma, head and neck, liver or kidney cancer.

The CDR3 coding sequence is TGTGCCAGCAGCTTGGGACAGGGGTCGGTCGGAAACACCATATATTTT. Protein sequence: CASSLGQGSVGNTIYF. The chain joins TRBV7-6 to TRBJ1-3; TRBD1 matches 10 bases. The V segment lost 3 bases and the J segment 4 bases; nucleotides outside the gene matches: 6. This CDR3 comprises 16 residues. From germline, CDR1 is SGHVS and CDR2 FNYEAQ.

The V call is TRBV11-2, the J call TRBJ2-3; TRBD1 matches 8 bases. This CDR3 comprises 15 residues. Looked up from germline, CDR1 is SGHAT and CDR2 is FQNNGV. V was pared by 10 bases and J by 2 bases, with 11 bases of the junction left unmatched. This chain's CDR3 is CATRRGTGLTDTQYF. The CDR3 DNA follows: TGTGCCACCAGACGCGGGACAGGACTCACAGATACGCAGTATTTT.

CDR3: CASSLDTGIDGYTF. CDR3 coding DNA: TGCGCCAGCAGCTTGGATACAGGGATCGATGGCTACACCTTC. The V and J genes are TRBV5-1 and TRBJ1-2, with D tentatively TRBD1 (6 bases). V dropped 0 bases and J dropped 6 bases, with 12 bases sitting between them. Germline V gives CDR1 SGHRS, CDR2 YFSETQ. This CDR3 is 14 amino acids long.